This is a list of T cell receptor beta chains from one sample in a study of molecular identifiers for immune sequencing clone quantification. TCRdb itself ran the PCR reads through MiXCR, one entry per CDR3 protein. The table includes about 86,000 distinct CDR3 sequences, around a quarter detected once. The sample taken for sequencing was naive CD8+ T cells from blood, with Jurkat cell RNA spiked in. These receptors were collected from a human donor in good health. Some libraries in this study had Jurkat cell RNA spiked in. The CDR3 runs from the conserved cysteine through the conserved F or W. Fields, in order: CDR3 DNA, CDR3 protein, D gene, CDR3 length, J gene, V gene, clone size. A D gene is named only where the DNA matches it firmly. The size field is filled for only some rows; it gives once, few, many or a size class.

CDR3nt: TGTGCCAGCAGCGAAGGGACAGGGGGCACAGATACGCAGTATTTT
CDR3aa: CASSEGTGGTDTQYF
d_gene: TRBD1
len: 15
j_gene: TRBJ2-3
v_gene: TRBV9
abundance: NA

CDR3nt: TGCGCCAGCAGCCAGATACAGGGATACGAGCAGTACTTC
CDR3aa: CASSQIQGYEQYF
d_gene: NA
len: 13
j_gene: TRBJ2-7
v_gene: TRBV4-1
abundance: many

CDR3nt: TGTGCCAGCAGCCCCGCGGGACTAGCGAGTACCTACGAGCAGTACTTC
CDR3aa: CASSPAGLASTYEQYF
d_gene: TRBD2
len: 16
j_gene: TRBJ2-7
v_gene: TRBV13
abundance: few

CDR3nt: TGTGCCAGTAGTATCTCTAGCGGGGGGGCCGGTGAGCAGTTCTTC
CDR3aa: CASSISSGGAGEQFF
d_gene: TRBD2
len: 15
j_gene: TRBJ2-1
v_gene: TRBV19
abundance: few

CDR3nt: TGTGCCAGCAGCTCTAGCACCCTCAGGGACCAGCCCCAGCATTTT
CDR3aa: CASSSSTLRDQPQHF
d_gene: NA
len: 15
j_gene: TRBJ1-5
v_gene: TRBV7-9
abundance: many

CDR3nt: TGTGCCAGCAGCTTAGTCTCTTCCGAGCAGTACTTC
CDR3aa: CASSLVSSEQYF
d_gene: NA
len: 12
j_gene: TRBJ2-7
v_gene: TRBV7-8
abundance: NA

CDR3nt: TGTGCCTGCAGTTTGGTCCTAGCGCCCTACGAGCAGTACTTC
CDR3aa: CACSLVLAPYEQYF
d_gene: NA
len: 14
j_gene: TRBJ2-7
v_gene: TRBV12-3/TRBV12-4
abundance: few

CDR3nt: TGTGCCAGCAAAGACAGGGGCGGTCAGCCCCAGCATTTT
CDR3aa: CASKDRGGQPQHF
d_gene: TRBD1
len: 13
j_gene: TRBJ1-5
v_gene: TRBV6-2/TRBV6-3
abundance: many

CDR3nt: TGCGCCAGCAGCCAAGATCTTGGGAGTGGGGCCAACGTCCTGACTTTC
CDR3aa: CASSQDLGSGANVLTF
d_gene: NA
len: 16
j_gene: TRBJ2-6
v_gene: TRBV4-3
abundance: few

CDR3nt: TGTGCCAGCAGCCTATACCCCTACGAGCAGTACTTC
CDR3aa: CASSLYPYEQYF
d_gene: NA
len: 12
j_gene: TRBJ2-7
v_gene: TRBV11-2
abundance: NA

CDR3nt: TGTGCCAGCAGTTTAGTAGGGCTAGCGGGAAGCAATGAGCAGTTCTTC
CDR3aa: CASSLVGLAGSNEQFF
d_gene: TRBD2
len: 16
j_gene: TRBJ2-1
v_gene: TRBV27
abundance: NA

CDR3nt: TGTGCCGCCAGCCGGGAAATAAGTGACACCATATATTTT
CDR3aa: CAASREISDTIYF
d_gene: NA
len: 13
j_gene: TRBJ1-3
v_gene: TRBV9
abundance: few

CDR3nt: TGTGCCAGCAGCGTAGATCTAGGGGGTCTCCCAGATACGCAGTATTTT
CDR3aa: CASSVDLGGLPDTQYF
d_gene: NA
len: 16
j_gene: TRBJ2-3
v_gene: TRBV9
abundance: NA

CDR3nt: TGCGCCAGCAGCCAGGTCTCCGGGACAGGGCTCTTTTCAATGAACACTGAAGCTTTCTTT
CDR3aa: CASSQVSGTGLFSMNTEAFF
d_gene: TRBD1
len: 20
j_gene: TRBJ1-1
v_gene: TRBV4-3
abundance: NA

CDR3nt: TGTGCCAGCAGCTTTTTTGGGGGACTGAGCTCCTGCAATGAGCAGTTCTTC
CDR3aa: CASSFFGGLSSCNEQFF
d_gene: NA
len: 17
j_gene: TRBJ2-1
v_gene: TRBV7-9
abundance: NA

CDR3nt: TGTGCCAGCAGCGTAGCGCGGGGGGCCTACAATGAGCAGTTCTTC
CDR3aa: CASSVARGAYNEQFF
d_gene: TRBD2
len: 15
j_gene: TRBJ2-1
v_gene: TRBV9
abundance: NA

CDR3nt: TGCAGCGTGCCCGGGACAGGTTTTAGCACAGATACGCAGTATTTT
CDR3aa: CSVPGTGFSTDTQYF
d_gene: TRBD1
len: 15
j_gene: TRBJ2-3
v_gene: TRBV29-1
abundance: many

CDR3nt: TGTGCGAGCAGCGACGTGTGGGCCGAGAAGCCCCCGTCCTTC
CDR3aa: CASSDVWAEKPPSF
d_gene: NA
len: 14
j_gene: TRBJ2-5
v_gene: TRBV7-9
abundance: NA

CDR3nt: TGTGCCAGCAGCCCGGCACAGGGAGGAGGAAACACCATATATTTT
CDR3aa: CASSPAQGGGNTIYF
d_gene: NA
len: 15
j_gene: TRBJ1-3
v_gene: TRBV9
abundance: many

CDR3nt: TGCGCCAGCAGCCAAGACTGGAGCTCCTACGAGCAGTACTTC
CDR3aa: CASSQDWSSYEQYF
d_gene: NA
len: 14
j_gene: TRBJ2-7
v_gene: TRBV4-3
abundance: NA

CDR3nt: TGCAGTGCTAGAGAGACGACTAGCGGGAGGAACGAGCAGTACTTC
CDR3aa: CSARETTSGRNEQYF
d_gene: TRBD2
len: 15
j_gene: TRBJ2-7
v_gene: TRBV20-1
abundance: NA

CDR3nt: TGTGCCAGCAGTTTATATGCTAGTAACACCGGGGAGCTGTTTTTT
CDR3aa: CASSLYASNTGELFF
d_gene: NA
len: 15
j_gene: TRBJ2-2
v_gene: TRBV12-3/TRBV12-4
abundance: few

CDR3nt: TGTGCCAGTAGTATTGCCACAGGGGCTGGGGCCAACGTCCTGACTTTC
CDR3aa: CASSIATGAGANVLTF
d_gene: TRBD1
len: 16
j_gene: TRBJ2-6
v_gene: TRBV19
abundance: many

CDR3nt: TGTGCCAGCACCGAAGGACAGGGGGCGTTGGGCACTGAAGCTTTCTTT
CDR3aa: CASTEGQGALGTEAFF
d_gene: TRBD1
len: 16
j_gene: TRBJ1-1
v_gene: TRBV2
abundance: many

CDR3nt: TGTGCCAGCAGCCAAGATTCGTTGGCAACATGGGGCACAGATACGCAGTATTTT
CDR3aa: CASSQDSLATWGTDTQYF
d_gene: NA
len: 18
j_gene: TRBJ2-3
v_gene: TRBV14
abundance: many

CDR3nt: TGTGCCAGCAGCTCTCGACACCTACCGGGAGGGCCCACAGATACGCAGTATTTT
CDR3aa: CASSSRHLPGGPTDTQYF
d_gene: TRBD2
len: 18
j_gene: TRBJ2-3
v_gene: TRBV4-2
abundance: few

CDR3nt: TGTGCCAGCAGCCAAGGGACAGGCGACACTGAAGCTTTCTTT
CDR3aa: CASSQGTGDTEAFF
d_gene: TRBD1
len: 14
j_gene: TRBJ1-1
v_gene: TRBV4-2
abundance: NA

CDR3nt: TGTGCCAGCAGCTCCTCCCCGGGACAGGGCACAGATACGCAGTATTTT
CDR3aa: CASSSSPGQGTDTQYF
d_gene: TRBD1
len: 16
j_gene: TRBJ2-3
v_gene: TRBV11-2
abundance: NA

CDR3nt: TGTGCCAGCAGCTCCCACTCTGGGGGATGGGGGCAAGAGACCCAGTACTTC
CDR3aa: CASSSHSGGWGQETQYF
d_gene: NA
len: 17
j_gene: TRBJ2-5
v_gene: TRBV7-9
abundance: NA

CDR3nt: TGTGCCAGCAGCAAATCTACTAGCGGGGGGCCCACAGATACGCAGTATTTT
CDR3aa: CASSKSTSGGPTDTQYF
d_gene: TRBD2
len: 17
j_gene: TRBJ2-3
v_gene: TRBV5-6
abundance: many

CDR3nt: TGCGCCAGCAGCCAAGAGGGGCGCACGTCCTACGAGCAGTACTTC
CDR3aa: CASSQEGRTSYEQYF
d_gene: NA
len: 15
j_gene: TRBJ2-7
v_gene: TRBV4-1
abundance: few

CDR3nt: TGTGCCAGTACCGTACCGATGAACACTGAAGCTTTCTTT
CDR3aa: CASTVPMNTEAFF
d_gene: NA
len: 13
j_gene: TRBJ1-1
v_gene: TRBV19
abundance: NA

CDR3nt: TGTGCTAGTGGTTTGGGCCGGACGGCCGACACTGAAGCTTTCTTT
CDR3aa: CASGLGRTADTEAFF
d_gene: NA
len: 15
j_gene: TRBJ1-1
v_gene: TRBV12-5
abundance: many

CDR3nt: TGTGCCAGCAGCGCAGGTTCCCCGGGACCCGAGGAGCAGTACTTC
CDR3aa: CASSAGSPGPEEQYF
d_gene: NA
len: 15
j_gene: TRBJ2-7
v_gene: TRBV9
abundance: many

CDR3nt: TGTGCCAGCAGCTCCCTAGCGGGAGTCGAGACCCAGTACTTC
CDR3aa: CASSSLAGVETQYF
d_gene: TRBD2
len: 14
j_gene: TRBJ2-5
v_gene: TRBV7-2
abundance: many

CDR3nt: TGTGCCACCTCGACAGGGCGGGAGGGACTAGAGACCCAGTACTTC
CDR3aa: CATSTGREGLETQYF
d_gene: TRBD2
len: 15
j_gene: TRBJ2-5
v_gene: TRBV28
abundance: NA

CDR3nt: TGCGCCAGCAGTGGGACCGGGACTAGCGGGGGAGATACGCAGTATTTT
CDR3aa: CASSGTGTSGGDTQYF
d_gene: TRBD2
len: 16
j_gene: TRBJ2-3
v_gene: TRBV10-2
abundance: NA

CDR3nt: TGTGCCAGCAGCTTAGGAACGGAGCAGGTCTTC
CDR3aa: CASSLGTEQVF
d_gene: NA
len: 11
j_gene: TRBJ2-1
v_gene: TRBV11-3
abundance: NA

CDR3nt: TGCGCCAGCAGCTTGGACCCCGGGACGGTGAACACCGGGGAGCTGTTTTTT
CDR3aa: CASSLDPGTVNTGELFF
d_gene: NA
len: 17
j_gene: TRBJ2-2
v_gene: TRBV5-1
abundance: many

CDR3nt: TGTGCCAGCAGTCCCTACGGGACAGGGGAGGTCGGGGAGCTGTTTTTT
CDR3aa: CASSPYGTGEVGELFF
d_gene: TRBD1
len: 16
j_gene: TRBJ2-2
v_gene: TRBV12-3/TRBV12-4
abundance: NA

CDR3nt: TGCAGTGCTAGAGTCTTCCGCACAGATACGCAGTATTTT
CDR3aa: CSARVFRTDTQYF
d_gene: NA
len: 13
j_gene: TRBJ2-3
v_gene: TRBV20-1
abundance: many

CDR3nt: TGCAGCGCAGAAGCGGGGGAGACCTATGGCTACACCTTC
CDR3aa: CSAEAGETYGYTF
d_gene: NA
len: 13
j_gene: TRBJ1-2
v_gene: TRBV29-1
abundance: NA

CDR3nt: TGCGCCAGCAGCCAAGAAGGAACAGTCTCTCGCACTGAAGCTTTCTTT
CDR3aa: CASSQEGTVSRTEAFF
d_gene: NA
len: 16
j_gene: TRBJ1-1
v_gene: TRBV4-1
abundance: NA

CDR3nt: TGCAGTGCTAGAGATTGGCGGGAGACCTACAATGAGCAGTTCTTC
CDR3aa: CSARDWRETYNEQFF
d_gene: TRBD2
len: 15
j_gene: TRBJ2-1
v_gene: TRBV20-1
abundance: many

CDR3nt: TGCAGCGTTGAATCGTCTGGGGGACTAGCGGGCAACACCGGGGAGCTGTTTTTT
CDR3aa: CSVESSGGLAGNTGELFF
d_gene: TRBD2
len: 18
j_gene: TRBJ2-2
v_gene: TRBV29-1
abundance: many

CDR3nt: TGTGCCAGCAGCCTACGCAGCCGGGACAGGGGATATGGCTACACCTTC
CDR3aa: CASSLRSRDRGYGYTF
d_gene: TRBD1
len: 16
j_gene: TRBJ1-2
v_gene: TRBV11-2
abundance: NA

CDR3nt: TGTGCCAGCAGCTCCGGGGACCCGGACACGAGCTCCTACGAGCAGTACTTC
CDR3aa: CASSSGDPDTSSYEQYF
d_gene: NA
len: 17
j_gene: TRBJ2-7
v_gene: TRBV7-9
abundance: many

CDR3nt: TGCAGCGTTGAGGGGACAGGGGCGTCGCGGGAGCAGTTCTTC
CDR3aa: CSVEGTGASREQFF
d_gene: TRBD1
len: 14
j_gene: TRBJ2-1
v_gene: TRBV29-1
abundance: many

CDR3nt: TGTGCCTGGGAATACCTAGCGGGGGGCGCCTACGAGCAGTACTTC
CDR3aa: CAWEYLAGGAYEQYF
d_gene: TRBD2
len: 15
j_gene: TRBJ2-7
v_gene: TRBV30
abundance: many

CDR3nt: TGTGCCAGCAGCTTAGGCACCTGGGACTACGAGCAGTACTTC
CDR3aa: CASSLGTWDYEQYF
d_gene: NA
len: 14
j_gene: TRBJ2-7
v_gene: TRBV7-9
abundance: many

CDR3nt: TGCAGTGCCCCACGCGTCATGAACACTGAAGCTTTCTTT
CDR3aa: CSAPRVMNTEAFF
d_gene: NA
len: 13
j_gene: TRBJ1-1
v_gene: TRBV20-1
abundance: many

CDR3nt: TGTGCCAGCAGCCCCGGGACAGGGGGATTTCAGCCCCAGCATTTT
CDR3aa: CASSPGTGGFQPQHF
d_gene: TRBD1
len: 15
j_gene: TRBJ1-5
v_gene: TRBV28
abundance: NA

CDR3nt: TGTGCCAGCAACTCCGAGGAGGCTGTCCCACAAGAGACCCAGTACTTC
CDR3aa: CASNSEEAVPQETQYF
d_gene: NA
len: 16
j_gene: TRBJ2-5
v_gene: TRBV6-2/TRBV6-3
abundance: NA

CDR3nt: TGTGCCAGCAGTTCCCGTGGCGGGAGTTCGATCGGGGAGCTGTTTTTT
CDR3aa: CASSSRGGSSIGELFF
d_gene: TRBD2
len: 16
j_gene: TRBJ2-2
v_gene: TRBV28
abundance: many

CDR3nt: TGTGCCTGGAGTGCCCGGTTTGGACTAGCGGAAGAGACCCAGTACTTC
CDR3aa: CAWSARFGLAEETQYF
d_gene: TRBD2
len: 16
j_gene: TRBJ2-5
v_gene: TRBV30
abundance: many

CDR3nt: TGTGCCAGCAGTTTAGAGGGGAACCAAGAGACCCAGTACTTC
CDR3aa: CASSLEGNQETQYF
d_gene: NA
len: 14
j_gene: TRBJ2-5
v_gene: TRBV27
abundance: many

CDR3nt: TGTGCCAGTAGTATAGGTCGCGGGGAGCTGTTTTTT
CDR3aa: CASSIGRGELFF
d_gene: NA
len: 12
j_gene: TRBJ2-2
v_gene: TRBV19
abundance: NA

CDR3nt: TGTGCCTGGGAGGCGAGCGGACGGGTAGAGACCCAGTACTTC
CDR3aa: CAWEASGRVETQYF
d_gene: NA
len: 14
j_gene: TRBJ2-5
v_gene: TRBV30
abundance: many

CDR3nt: TGTGCCAGCAGCCCTCCGGGAGCGGGGGGTCCTATAGATACGCAGTATTTT
CDR3aa: CASSPPGAGGPIDTQYF
d_gene: TRBD2
len: 17
j_gene: TRBJ2-3
v_gene: TRBV7-9
abundance: few